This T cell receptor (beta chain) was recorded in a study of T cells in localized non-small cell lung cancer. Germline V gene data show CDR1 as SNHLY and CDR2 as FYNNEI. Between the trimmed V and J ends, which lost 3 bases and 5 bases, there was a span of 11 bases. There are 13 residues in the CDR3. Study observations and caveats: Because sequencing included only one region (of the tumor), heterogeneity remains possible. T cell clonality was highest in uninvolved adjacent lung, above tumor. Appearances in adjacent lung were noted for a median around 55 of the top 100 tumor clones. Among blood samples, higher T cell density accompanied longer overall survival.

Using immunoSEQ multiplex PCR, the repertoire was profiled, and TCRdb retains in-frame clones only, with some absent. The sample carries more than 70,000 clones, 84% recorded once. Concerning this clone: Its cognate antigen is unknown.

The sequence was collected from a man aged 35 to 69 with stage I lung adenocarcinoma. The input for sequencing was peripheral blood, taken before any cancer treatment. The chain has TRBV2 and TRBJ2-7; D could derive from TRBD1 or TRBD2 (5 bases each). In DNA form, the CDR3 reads TGTGCCAGCAGTGACGAGGGGCGGGACGAGCAGTACTTC. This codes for CASSDEGRDEQYF.